This passage covers 5 T cell receptor beta chains from one sample sequenced in a study of tissue T cells after allogeneic stem cell transplantation. This table comes from immunoSEQ multiplex PCR, and its TCRdb copy is limited to in-frame clones, with some not included. The data contain about 48,000 clones, around 73% of them singletons. The sample consisted of sorted cells pooled from one or two spleens. These receptors were obtained from a pool of C57BL/6 mice in good health.

This clone showed up just once. Gene names denote mouse genes. The read is 1 residue too short to cover the CDR3 end, so that end is filled in from the germline J gene. The chain couples TRBV31 to TRBJ1-2; D is unresolved. The CDR3 totals 12 residues. V was trimmed by 1 base and J by 4 bases, leaving 7 bases between them. The germline CDR1 and CDR2 sequences are GKSSPN and SITVG. CDR3 DNA, as far as it was read: TGTGCCTGGAGTCCCTCCGCCTCCGACTACACC. Translating gives CAWSPSASDYT. The entire CDR3 sequence reads CAWSPSASDYTF.

A remark on this clone: The gene names here belong to mouse. The read ends 1 residue shy of where the CDR3 ends; the end is completed using the germline J gene. The V and J genes are TRBV26 and TRBJ1-1, with D hard to call. The V end lost 0 bases, the J end lost 0 bases, and 5 bases lay between the germline ends. In germline, CDR1 is KGHPV, CDR2 FQNQEV (reference sequence). The CDR3 runs to 14 residues. CDR3 in amino acids: CASSLSIANTEVFF. CDR3 DNA (partial): TGTGCCAGCAGTCTGTCGATTGCAAACACAGAAGTCTTC.

Turning to this clone: All gene names here are mouse names. The CDR3 end lies 1 residue beyond the end of the read and is filled in from the germline J gene. The chain links TRBV29 to TRBJ1-1; possibly TRBD1 for D (5 bases). The CDR3 is 13 amino acids. V was pared by 5 bases and J by 1 base, with 8 bases between. Germline V gene data show CDR1 as MSHET and CDR2 as SYDVDS. CDR3 DNA (partial): TGTGCTAGCAGTCTTGACAGGAACACAGAAGTCTTC. It translates to CASSLDRNTEVF. The CDR3 reads in full as CASSLDRNTEVFF.

On this clone itself: The gene names here belong to mouse. The CDR3 is cut off 1 residue early in the read; its end comes from the germline J gene. This sequence joins TRBV3 and TRBJ2-4; 7 bases match TRBD2. Germline lookup yields CDR1 SNHLY and CDR2 FYNGKV (reference sequence). Trimming at V came to 4 bases and at J to 3 bases, leaving 1 base not matched to a gene. The CDR3 extends over 13 amino acids. Partial CDR3 DNA: TGTGCCAGCAGCTCGACTGGGCAAAACACCTTGTAC. It translates to CASSSTGQNTLY. The CDR3 reads in full as CASSSTGQNTLYF.

Comments on this clone: Genes here carry mouse names. The read ends 1 residue shy of where the CDR3 ends; the end is completed using the germline J gene. This sequence joins TRBV20 and TRBJ1-1; 7 nucleotides agree with TRBD1. The germline V gene has CDR1 GFQATS and CDR2 STVNSAI. The CDR3 is made up of 11 amino acids. V was pared by 6 bases and J by 4 bases, with 2 bases of the junction left unmatched. The covered CDR3 bases are TGTGGTGCCTGGGACAGCACAGAAGTCTTC. Translating it yields CGAWDSTEVF. The CDR3 in its entirety is CGAWDSTEVFF. The full variable domain, rest sourced from reference TRBV20 and TRBJ1-1, is GALVYQYPRRTICKSGTSMRMECQAVGFQATSVAWYRQSPQKTFELIALSTVNSAIKYEQNFTQEKFPISHPNLSFSSMTVLNAYLEDRGLYLCGAWDSTEVFFGKGTRLTVV.